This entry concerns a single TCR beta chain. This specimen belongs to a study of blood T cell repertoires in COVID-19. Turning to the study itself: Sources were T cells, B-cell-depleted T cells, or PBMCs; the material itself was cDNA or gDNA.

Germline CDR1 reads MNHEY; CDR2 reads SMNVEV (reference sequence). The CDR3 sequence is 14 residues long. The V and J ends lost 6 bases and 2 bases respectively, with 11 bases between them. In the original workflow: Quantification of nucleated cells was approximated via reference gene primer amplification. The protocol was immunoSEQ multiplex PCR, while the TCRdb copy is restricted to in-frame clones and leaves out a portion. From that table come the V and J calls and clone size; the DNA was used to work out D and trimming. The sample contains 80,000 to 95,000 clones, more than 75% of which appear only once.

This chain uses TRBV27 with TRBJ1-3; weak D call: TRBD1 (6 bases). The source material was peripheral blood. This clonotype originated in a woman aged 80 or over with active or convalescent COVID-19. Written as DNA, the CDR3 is TGTGCCAGCAGGACGACAGGAGCTGGAAACACCATATATTTT. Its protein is CASRTTGAGNTIYF.